These T cell receptor beta chains were read from a single sample in a study of blood T cell repertoires in COVID-19. Only in-frame clones appear in the TCRdb table, and some are missing; sequencing was by immunoSEQ multiplex PCR. Of about 94,000 clones in the sample, about 80% were seen once. Sequenced input: peripheral blood. These receptors all stem from a human donor in a cohort sampled during active COVID-19. The CDR3 runs from the conserved cysteine through the conserved F or W. A D gene is named only where the DNA matches it firmly. Rows give clone size only sometimes, using once, few, many, or a class for an expanded clone.

D: TRBD2
V: TRBV19
J: TRBJ2-1
size: NA
CDR3: CATELSGSSYNEQFF
DNA: TGTGCCACCGAGCTTAGCGGGAGTTCCTACAATGAGCAGTTCTTC

D: TRBD2
V: TRBV2
J: TRBJ2-7
size: few
CDR3: CASLPVASGRDYEQYF
DNA: TGTGCCAGCTTACCAGTGGCTAGCGGGAGAGACTACGAGCAGTACTTC

D: NA
V: TRBV7-9
J: TRBJ2-7
size: NA
CDR3: CASSPESGKGYF
DNA: TGTGCCAGCAGCCCTGAATCAGGGAAAGGGTACTTC

D: NA
V: TRBV28
J: TRBJ2-7
size: once
CDR3: CASSLSSSGSYEQYF
DNA: TGTGCCAGCAGTTTATCCTCCAGCGGATCCTACGAGCAGTACTTC

D: NA
V: TRBV11-1
J: TRBJ2-7
size: NA
CDR3: CASSETRSLFYEQYF
DNA: TGTGCCAGCAGCGAAACTAGAAGTCTATTCTACGAGCAGTACTTC

D: NA
V: TRBV18
J: TRBJ1-1
size: NA
CDR3: CASSHGGATEAFF
DNA: TGTGCCAGCTCTCATGGGGGGGCCACTGAAGCTTTCTTT

D: TRBD2
V: TRBV11-2
J: TRBJ2-7
size: NA
CDR3: CASSISGSYEQYF
DNA: TGTGCCAGCAGCATTAGCGGGTCCTACGAGCAGTACTTC

D: NA
V: TRBV27
J: TRBJ1-1
size: NA
CDR3: CASSFRGGTFF
DNA: TGTGCCAGCAGTTTCAGGGGCGGAACTTTCTTT

D: TRBD2
V: TRBV24-1
J: TRBJ2-7
size: NA
CDR3: CATSSSGAYEQYF
DNA: TGTGCCACCAGTTCTAGCGGTGCCTACGAGCAGTACTTC

D: NA
V: TRBV5-1
J: TRBJ2-7
size: once
CDR3: CASSLTGSGPTYEQYF
DNA: TGCGCCAGCAGCCTCACGGGGAGCGGGCCCACCTACGAGCAGTACTTC

D: TRBD1
V: TRBV24-1
J: TRBJ2-7
size: NA
CDR3: CATSDSPGQGAYEQYF
DNA: TGTGCCACCAGTGATTCTCCGGGACAGGGGGCTTACGAGCAGTACTTC

D: TRBD1
V: TRBV6-5
J: TRBJ1-6
size: NA
CDR3: CASSIQGMASPLHF
DNA: TGTGCCAGCAGCATACAGGGGATGGCTTCACCCCTCCACTTT

D: NA
V: TRBV5-5
J: TRBJ2-7
size: NA
CDR3: CASSLGAPYEQYF
DNA: TGTGCCAGCAGCTTGGGGGCGCCCTACGAGCAGTACTTC

D: TRBD2
V: TRBV10-3
J: TRBJ2-7
size: NA
CDR3: CAISDGGGRAYEQYF
DNA: TGTGCCATCAGTGATGGGGGAGGGCGGGCCTACGAGCAGTACTTC

D: NA
V: TRBV6-5
J: TRBJ2-5
size: NA
CDR3: CASSYDRRSVQYF
DNA: TGTGCCAGCAGTTACGACAGGCGATCCGTACAGTACTTC

D: NA
V: TRBV6-6
J: TRBJ1-5
size: NA
CDR3: CASSYGKGDQPQHF
DNA: TGTGCCAGCAGTTACGGAAAGGGGGATCAGCCCCAGCATTTT

D: TRBD2
V: TRBV7-2
J: TRBJ2-7
size: NA
CDR3: CASSFGLASYEQYF
DNA: TGTGCCAGCAGTTTCGGACTAGCGAGCTACGAGCAGTACTTC

D: NA
V: TRBV7-8
J: TRBJ1-5
size: NA
CDR3: CASSLGQANQPQHF
DNA: TGTGCCAGCAGCTTAGGACAGGCAAATCAGCCCCAGCATTTT

D: TRBD2
V: TRBV12-5
J: TRBJ2-3
size: NA
CDR3: CASGLAGVSDTQYF
DNA: TGTGCTAGTGGACTAGCGGGAGTTTCAGATACGCAGTATTTT

D: NA
V: TRBV7-2
J: TRBJ2-6
size: once
CDR3: CASSLTVGTSGANVLTF
DNA: TGTGCCAGCAGCTTGACAGTAGGAACCTCTGGGGCCAACGTCCTGACTTTC

D: NA
V: TRBV3-1/TRBV3-2
J: TRBJ2-7
size: NA
CDR3: CASSQGGSSRYEQYF
DNA: TGTGCCAGCAGCCAAGGAGGGAGTAGCAGGTACGAGCAGTACTTC

D: NA
V: TRBV5-4
J: TRBJ1-4
size: NA
CDR3: CASSLRTDEKLFF
DNA: TGTGCCAGCAGCCTGCGGACAGATGAAAAACTGTTTTTT

D: TRBD1
V: TRBV5-1
J: TRBJ2-5
size: NA
CDR3: CASSLVSTGAAQETQYF
DNA: TGCGCCAGCAGCTTGGTCTCAACAGGGGCGGCGCAAGAGACCCAGTACTTC

D: NA
V: TRBV30
J: TRBJ2-2
size: NA
CDR3: CAWSAWTQTGELFF
DNA: TGTGCCTGGAGTGCCTGGACACAGACCGGGGAGCTGTTTTTT

D: TRBD1
V: TRBV19
J: TRBJ1-6
size: once
CDR3: CASSTRTGGNSPLHF
DNA: TGTGCCAGTAGTACACGGACAGGTGGTAATTCACCCCTCCACTTT

D: TRBD1
V: TRBV6-6
J: TRBJ2-7
size: NA
CDR3: CASSQGAGSYEQYF
DNA: TGTGCCAGCAGTCAGGGGGCGGGATCGTACGAGCAGTACTTC

D: TRBD1
V: TRBV6-6
J: TRBJ2-5
size: NA
CDR3: CASRDSDLRGTQYF
DNA: TGTGCCAGCCGGGACAGTGACCTGAGGGGGACCCAGTACTTC

D: NA
V: TRBV27
J: TRBJ2-7
size: NA
CDR3: CASSLRGGPDEQYF
DNA: TGTGCCAGCAGTTTGCGGGGCGGTCCGGACGAGCAGTACTTC

D: NA
V: TRBV28
J: TRBJ2-2
size: NA
CDR3: CASEGGRANTGELFF
DNA: TGTGCCAGCGAAGGGGGAAGGGCGAACACCGGGGAGCTGTTTTTT

D: NA
V: TRBV7-6
J: TRBJ1-1
size: NA
CDR3: CASSFGGGATEAFF
DNA: TGTGCCAGCAGCTTCGGCGGGGGCGCCACTGAAGCTTTCTTT

D: NA
V: TRBV3-1/TRBV3-2
J: TRBJ1-4
size: NA
CDR3: CASSLSGGGKEKLFF
DNA: TGTGCCAGCAGCCTTTCGGGAGGGGGAAAAGAAAAACTGTTTTTT

D: NA
V: TRBV28
J: TRBJ1-2
size: NA
CDR3: CASSLSGAPYGYTF
DNA: TGTGCCAGCAGTCTGTCAGGGGCGCCCTATGGCTACACCTTC

D: NA
V: TRBV6-4
J: TRBJ2-3
size: NA
CDR3: CASRQATNTDTQYF
DNA: TGTGCCAGCAGGCAGGCGACGAACACAGATACGCAGTATTTT

D: TRBD1
V: TRBV29-1
J: TRBJ2-7
size: few
CDR3: CSVGEGGPEQYF
DNA: TGCAGCGTTGGTGAAGGGGGCCCCGAGCAGTACTTC

D: NA
V: TRBV21-1
J: TRBJ2-1
size: NA
CDR3: CASSDPGTPSDEQFF
DNA: TGTGCCAGCAGCGATCCCGGGACTCCGTCCGATGAGCAGTTCTTC

D: TRBD1
V: TRBV19
J: TRBJ1-1
size: NA
CDR3: CASSNRGDTEAFF
DNA: TGTGCCAGTAGTAACAGGGGGGACACTGAAGCTTTCTTT

D: TRBD1
V: TRBV19
J: TRBJ2-7
size: NA
CDR3: CASRETGGGEQYF
DNA: TGTGCCAGTCGGGAGACAGGGGGCGGCGAGCAGTACTTC

D: TRBD1
V: TRBV7-2
J: TRBJ1-2
size: NA
CDR3: CASSLAGQGGGYTF
DNA: TGTGCCAGCAGCTTAGCCGGACAGGGCGGAGGCTACACCTTC

D: TRBD1
V: TRBV2
J: TRBJ1-6
size: NA
CDR3: CASGAGTGNSPLHF
DNA: TGTGCCAGCGGGGCCGGGACAGGGAATTCACCCCTCCACTTT

D: TRBD1
V: TRBV20-1
J: TRBJ2-7
size: NA
CDR3: CSAIDRGLGEQYF
DNA: TGCAGTGCTATTGACAGGGGGTTGGGCGAGCAGTACTTC

D: NA
V: TRBV5-1
J: TRBJ2-1
size: NA
CDR3: CASSLGLFNEQFF
DNA: TGCGCCAGCAGCTTGGGACTTTTCAATGAGCAGTTCTTC

D: NA
V: TRBV7-2
J: TRBJ1-2
size: NA
CDR3: CASSFHFGYTF
DNA: TGTGCCAGCAGCTTCCACTTTGGCTACACCTTC

D: NA
V: TRBV18
J: TRBJ2-7
size: NA
CDR3: CASSPGGRLYEQYF
DNA: TGTGCCAGCTCACCAGGAGGCAGACTATACGAGCAGTACTTC

D: TRBD1
V: TRBV7-2
J: TRBJ2-7
size: NA
CDR3: CASSLGRQGGYEQYF
DNA: TGTGCCAGCAGCTTAGGGCGACAGGGTGGCTACGAGCAGTACTTC

D: NA
V: TRBV11-2
J: TRBJ2-3
size: NA
CDR3: CASSSTRSTDTQYF
DNA: TGTGCCAGCAGCTCGACCAGGAGCACAGATACGCAGTATTTT

D: TRBD2
V: TRBV10-3
J: TRBJ2-2
size: NA
CDR3: CAISLNPPGTSGRYRGTGELFF
DNA: TGTGCCATCAGTCTAAACCCCCCGGGGACTAGCGGGAGGTATAGGGGCACCGGGGAGCTGTTTTTT

D: NA
V: TRBV28
J: TRBJ2-7
size: NA
CDR3: CASSFFRAPYEQYF
DNA: TGTGCCAGCAGTTTCTTCAGGGCCCCCTACGAGCAGTACTTC

D: NA
V: TRBV6-1
J: TRBJ2-1
size: once
CDR3: CASSESAGFLAYNEQFF
DNA: TGTGCCAGCAGTGAGTCTGCGGGGTTTTTGGCCTACAATGAGCAGTTCTTC